Below, one T cell receptor beta chain is given with its context. The record originates from a study of T cell responses to AZD1222 COVID-19 vaccine. This CDR3 spans 13 amino acids. Trimming took off 2 bases at V and 5 bases at J, with 7 bases between the two ends. The germline V gene encodes CDR1 SEHNR and CDR2 FQNEAQ (reference sequence). Clones were read by immunoSEQ multiplex PCR, and TCRdb kept only the in-frame ones, dropping some. The table shows over 95,000 clones, with around 88% occurring only once. Second-dose schedules of about 4 or about 12 weeks were combined. The clonotype originates from an adult who received the AZD1222 COVID-19 vaccine. The chain joins TRBV7-9 to TRBJ2-1, with D perhaps TRBD1 or TRBD2 (6 bases each). The specimen was peripheral blood, collected 28 days after the second AZD1222 dose. The CDR3 nucleotides read TGTGCCAGCAGCTTAAGGGGGGACAATGAGCAGTTCTTC. This codes for CASSLRGDNEQFF.